The 20 T cell receptor beta chains in this list originate from one sample, sequenced in a study of PD-1 blockade in classical Hodgkin lymphoma. The sample's time point: cycle 4 day 1 (C4D1), after 6 weeks of nivolumab. Brentuximab vedotin exposure varied among the patients, all of whom had relapsed after autologous stem cell transplantation. The data were produced by immunoSEQ multiplex PCR, yet TCRdb's version contains in-frame clones alone and is incomplete. The table records some 95,000 clones, approximately 90% of them present only once. The input for sequencing was peripheral blood mononuclear cells (PBMCs), taken before the fourth cycle of nivolumab. Receptor source: a human donor with classical Hodgkin lymphoma.

The V gene is TRBV29-1, the J gene TRBJ2-6; D perhaps matches TRBD2 (6 bases). The CDR3 sequence is 15 residues long. Trimming removed 7 bases at V and 0 bases at J, with 13 bases between. Germline lookup yields CDR1 SQVTM and CDR2 ANQGSEA. The CDR3 region is CSAQGGYSGANVLTF. CDR3 sequence (DNA): TGCAGCGCCCAAGGAGGGTACTCTGGGGCCAACGTCCTGACTTTC.

This chain links TRBV7-9 with TRBJ1-4; TRBD1 is a possible D gene (5 bases). With 5 bases removed from V and 0 bases from J, the gap between germline ends came to 19 bases. Germline-derived CDR1 and CDR2 are SEHNR and FQNEAQ (reference sequence). CDR3 size: 18 residues. The CDR3 loop is CASSPAGAGGATNEKLFF. The CDR3, as DNA: TGTGCCAGCAGCCCAGCCGGGGCAGGCGGAGCAACTAATGAAAAACTGTTTTTT.

This chain connects TRBV11-3 to TRBJ1-4; perhaps TRBD1 as D (5 bases). The V and J ends lost 5 bases and 1 base respectively, with 8 bases between them. From germline, CDR1 is SGHNT and CDR2 YENEEA. The CDR3 totals 14 residues. This chain's CDR3 is CASSPGGTNEKLFF. The CDR3 DNA is TGTGCCAGCAGCCCGGGGGGAACTAATGAAAAACTGTTTTTT.

This chain links TRBV27 with TRBJ2-7, with 7 nucleotides matching TRBD1. In germline, CDR1 is MNHEY, CDR2 SMNVEV (reference sequence). The CDR3 has 15 amino acids. The J segment lost 1 base and the V segment lost 5 bases, leaving 8 bases of the junction unmatched. The CDR3 DNA sequence: TGTGCCAGCAGTCCGGACCCGGGACAGTCCTACGAGCAGTACTTC. Amino acid sequence: CASSPDPGQSYEQYF.

This chain links TRBV11-2 with TRBJ1-5; TRBD1 is a possible D gene (5 bases). The germline V gene has CDR1 SGHAT and CDR2 FQNNGV. This CDR3 is 15 amino acids long. V was cut by 0 bases and J by 7 bases, with 13 bases left in between. CDR3 in DNA: TGTGCCAGCAGCTTAGATTCTCCGGGGGTCCAGCCCCAGCATTTT. This encodes CASSLDSPGVQPQHF.

The chain recombines TRBV27 with TRBJ2-1; TRBD2 agrees at 16 bases. Germline lookup yields CDR1 MNHEY and CDR2 SMNVEV (reference sequence). The V and J ends lost 6 bases and 7 bases, in that order; junction bases with no gene match: 3. This CDR3 spans 15 amino acids. The CDR3 sequence: CASRGLAGGRNEQFF. The DNA for the CDR3 is TGTGCCAGCAGGGGACTAGCGGGGGGGAGGAATGAGCAGTTCTTC.

The chain uses TRBV5-5 and TRBJ2-7, with 12 nucleotides matching TRBD2. The CDR3 length is 15 residues. Germline V gene lookup returns CDR1 SGHKS and CDR2 YYEKEE (reference sequence). Trimming removed 4 bases from V and 3 bases from J; junction bases left unmatched: 5. CDR3 in DNA: TGTGCCAGCAGCCTCCTAGCGGGGGGGGGCTACGAGCAGTACTTC. This translates into CASSLLAGGGYEQYF.

The chain joins TRBV7-7 to TRBJ2-5; 9 bases are a match to TRBD1. The CDR3 is 14 residues long. Germline lookup yields CDR1 SSHAT and CDR2 FNYEAQ (reference sequence). Trimming took 4 bases from V and 2 from J; bases not matched to a gene: 2. CDR3 nucleotides: TGTGCCAGCAGCTCGACAGGGGGACAAGAGACCCAGTACTTC. Encoded protein: CASSSTGGQETQYF.

This clone showed up just a few times. The chain uses TRBV5-7 and TRBJ1-1; D is ambiguous. TRBV5-7 is placed among ORFs of uncertain function. The CDR3 extends over 15 amino acids. Trimming cost V 2 bases and J 5 bases, with 16 bases left between them. The CDR3 bases are TGTGCCAGCAGCTTAGGTGCGTGGGATCCGACTGAAGCTTTCTTT. Translated: CASSLGAWDPTEAFF.

The chain joins TRBV9 to TRBJ2-2, with D uncertain. The germline gives CDR1 SGDLS, CDR2 YYNGEE. Trimming cost V 7 bases and J 0 bases, with 10 bases left between them. The CDR3 is 14 amino acids. CDR3 protein: CASDTDANTGELFF. Written as DNA, the CDR3 is TGTGCCAGCGACACGGACGCGAACACCGGGGAGCTGTTTTTT.

This chain connects TRBV30 to TRBJ2-7; the D is unclear. The CDR3 totals 12 residues. V lost 0 bases and J lost 4, with 7 bases in between. Germline CDR1 reads GTSNPN; CDR2 reads SVGIG (reference sequence). CDR3 residues: CAWSVLGYEQYF. The CDR3 region has the DNA TGTGCCTGGAGTGTATTGGGGTACGAGCAGTACTTC.

The rearrangement joins TRBV14 to TRBJ2-2; D is ambiguous. Trimming removed 1 base at V and 6 bases at J, with 18 bases between. The CDR3 covers 17 residues. Germline V gene sequence: CDR1 SGHDN, CDR2 FVKESK. Here the CDR3 reads CASSQVFRQIFSGELFF. For the CDR3, the DNA is TGTGCCAGCAGCCAAGTCTTCCGGCAGATCTTCTCCGGGGAGCTGTTTTTT.

CDR3 sequence reads: CASSLWGGEADTQYF. CDR3 nucleotide sequence: TGCGCCAGCAGCCTCTGGGGCGGGGAGGCAGATACGCAGTATTTT. The chain couples TRBV4-1 to TRBJ2-3; D perhaps matches TRBD2 (6 bases). This CDR3 is built from 15 residues. Germline CDR1 is MGHRA and CDR2 is YSYEKL. Between the trimmed V and J ends, which lost 4 bases and 4 bases, there was a span of 15 bases.

This chain joins TRBV30 and TRBJ2-4; D perhaps matches TRBD2 (6 bases). V lost 5 bases to trimming and J lost 7 bases, with 15 bases between them. This CDR3 comprises 13 residues. CDR1 is GTSNPN, CDR2 SVGIG, per germline (reference sequence). As DNA, the CDR3 is TGTGCCTGGGCTACGAATGGGGGGAACATTCAGTACTTC. It encodes CAWATNGGNIQYF.

The V gene is TRBV27, the J gene TRBJ2-7, with a tentative D call TRBD1 (6 bases). Per the germline V gene, CDR1 is MNHEY and CDR2 is SMNVEV (reference sequence). Trimming took off 6 bases at V and 3 bases at J, with 30 bases between the two ends. This CDR3 contains 19 residues. The DNA for the CDR3 is TGTGCCAGCAGGGGAACAGGGTCGGACCTGGCTACACCCTACTACGAGCAGTACTTC. Translation: CASRGTGSDLATPYYEQYF.

This clone appeared once. The rearrangement links TRBV19 to TRBJ2-3; 8 positions agree with TRBD2. CDR1 is LNHDA, CDR2 SQIVND, per germline (reference sequence). With 8 bases clipped from V and 1 base from J, the junction kept 5 bases outside the gene matches. This CDR3 is built from 14 residues. In DNA, the CDR3 is TGTGCCAGTTTTAGCGGGGAGGGCACAGATACGCAGTATTTT. Its translation: CASFSGEGTDTQYF.

V is TRBV5-1 and J is TRBJ2-3; tentatively, D is TRBD2 (6 bases). Trimming removed 5 bases from V and 1 base from J, with 11 bases in between. The CDR3 spans 14 residues. Per the germline V gene, CDR1 is SGHRS and CDR2 is YFSETQ. The CDR3 loop reads CASREGPGTDTQYF. The DNA for the CDR3 is TGCGCCAGCAGGGAGGGACCGGGCACAGATACGCAGTATTTT.

This rearrangement joins TRBV7-2 to TRBJ2-3; TRBD2 might be the D (6 bases). Germline V gives CDR1 SGHTA, CDR2 FQGNSA. This CDR3 is built from 13 residues. V dropped 5 bases and J dropped 3 bases, with 9 bases sitting between them. The chain's CDR3 is CASSRDWTDTQYF. The CDR3, as DNA: TGTGCCAGCAGCCGGGACTGGACAGATACGCAGTATTTT.

The table lists this clone with a count of one. The chain links TRBV6-5 to TRBJ2-3; TRBD2 matches 8 bases. The CDR3 has 16 residues. Germline V gene lookup returns CDR1 MNHEY and CDR2 SVGAGI. Trimming took 0 bases from V and 4 from J; bases not matched to a gene: 6. CDR3 sequence: CASSYSRGGFADTQYF. The DNA for the CDR3 is TGTGCCAGCAGTTACTCCCGGGGGGGATTCGCAGATACGCAGTATTTT.

The chain carries TRBV7-2 and TRBJ1-5; D is possibly TRBD1 (6 bases). Germline lookup yields CDR1 SGHTA and CDR2 FQGNSA. This CDR3 has 16 residues. V lost 2 bases and J lost 0, with 11 bases in between. In nucleotides, the CDR3 is TGTGCCAGCAGCTTAAGGGGGTGGGGTAGCAATCAGCCCCAGCATTTT. Translating gives CASSLRGWGSNQPQHF.